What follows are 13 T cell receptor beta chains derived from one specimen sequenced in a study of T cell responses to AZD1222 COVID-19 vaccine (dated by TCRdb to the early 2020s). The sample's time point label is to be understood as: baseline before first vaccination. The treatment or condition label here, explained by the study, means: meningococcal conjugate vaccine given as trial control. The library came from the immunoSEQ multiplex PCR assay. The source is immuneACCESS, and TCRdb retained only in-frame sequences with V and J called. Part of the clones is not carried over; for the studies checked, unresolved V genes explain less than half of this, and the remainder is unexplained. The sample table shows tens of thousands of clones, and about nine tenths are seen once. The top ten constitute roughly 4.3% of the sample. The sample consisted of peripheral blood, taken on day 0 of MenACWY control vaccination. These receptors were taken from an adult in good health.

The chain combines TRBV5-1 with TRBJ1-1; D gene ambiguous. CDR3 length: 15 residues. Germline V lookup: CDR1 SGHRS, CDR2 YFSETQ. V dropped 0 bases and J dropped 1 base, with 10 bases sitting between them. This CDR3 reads CASSLAPGGNTEAFF. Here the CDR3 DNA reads TGCGCCAGCAGCTTGGCCCCTGGTGGGAACACTGAAGCTTTCTTT.

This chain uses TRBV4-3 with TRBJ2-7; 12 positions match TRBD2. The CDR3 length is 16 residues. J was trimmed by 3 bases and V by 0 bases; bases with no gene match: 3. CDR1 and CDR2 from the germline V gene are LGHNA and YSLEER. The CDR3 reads CASSQDVTSGSYEQYF. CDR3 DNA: TGCGCCAGCAGCCAAGACGTGACTAGCGGGAGCTACGAGCAGTACTTC.

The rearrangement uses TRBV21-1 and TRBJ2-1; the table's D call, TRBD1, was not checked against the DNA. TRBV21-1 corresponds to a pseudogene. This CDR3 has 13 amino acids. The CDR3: CARRDRGYNEQFF. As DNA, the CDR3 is TGTGCCCGTCGGGACAGGGGCTACAATGAGCAGTTCTTC.

The chain's CDR3 is CASSDDLRGGYGYTF. In nucleotides, the CDR3 is TGTGCCAGCAGTGATGACCTCAGGGGAGGCTATGGCTACACCTTC. The rearrangement joins TRBV6-1 to TRBJ1-2; possibly TRBD1 for D (6 bases). The CDR3 is 15 residues long. Trimming removed 3 bases from V and 4 bases from J, with 15 bases in between. Germline CDR1 reads MNHNS; CDR2 reads SASEGT.

The CDR3 loop reads CASSLDQDREFF. CDR3 in DNA: TGTGCCAGCAGTTTGGATCAGGACAGGGAATTCTTC. The chain employs TRBV12-3 or TRBV12-4 and TRBJ2-1; TRBD1 matches at 8 bases. V shed 3 bases and J 16 bases; nucleotides not matched to a gene: 8. The CDR3 has 12 amino acids.

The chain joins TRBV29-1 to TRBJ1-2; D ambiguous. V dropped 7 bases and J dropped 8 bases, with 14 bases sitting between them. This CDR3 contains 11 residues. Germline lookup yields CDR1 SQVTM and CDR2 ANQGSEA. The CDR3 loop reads CSGGWVGGYTF. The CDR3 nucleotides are TGCAGCGGCGGATGGGTGGGAGGCTACACCTTC.

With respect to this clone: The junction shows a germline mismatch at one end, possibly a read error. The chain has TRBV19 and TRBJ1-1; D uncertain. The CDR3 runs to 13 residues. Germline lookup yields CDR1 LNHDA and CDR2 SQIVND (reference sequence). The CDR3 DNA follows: TGTGCCAGTAGTATAGGTCTGAAGACTGAAGCTTTCTTT. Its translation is CASSIGLKTEAFF. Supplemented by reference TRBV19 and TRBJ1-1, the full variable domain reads DGGITQSPKYLFRKEGQNVTLSCEQNLNHDAMYWYRQDPGQGLRLIYYSQIVNDFQKGDIAEGYSVSREKKESFPLTVTSAQKNPTAFYLCASSIGLKTEAFFGQGTRLTVV.

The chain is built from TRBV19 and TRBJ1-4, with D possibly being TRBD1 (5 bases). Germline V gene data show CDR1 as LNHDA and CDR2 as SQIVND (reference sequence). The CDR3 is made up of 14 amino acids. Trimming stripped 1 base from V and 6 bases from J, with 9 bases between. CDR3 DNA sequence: TGTGCCAGTAGTATAGGAGGGGCATATGAAAAACTGTTTTTT. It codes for CASSIGGAYEKLFF.

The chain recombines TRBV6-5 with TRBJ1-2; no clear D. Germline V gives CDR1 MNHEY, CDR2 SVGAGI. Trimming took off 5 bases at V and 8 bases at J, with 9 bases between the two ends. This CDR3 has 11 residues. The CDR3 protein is CASSPREGYTF. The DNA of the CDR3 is TGTGCCAGCAGTCCCCGAGAGGGCTACACCTTC.

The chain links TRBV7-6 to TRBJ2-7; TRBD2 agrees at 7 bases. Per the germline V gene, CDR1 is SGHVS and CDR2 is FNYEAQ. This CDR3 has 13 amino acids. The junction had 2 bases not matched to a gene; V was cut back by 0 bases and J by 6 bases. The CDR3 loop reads CASSLAGGSEQYF. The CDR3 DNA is TGTGCCAGCAGCTTAGCGGGGGGGAGCGAGCAGTACTTC. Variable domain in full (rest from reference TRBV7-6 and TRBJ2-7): GAGVSQSPRYKVTKRGQDVALRCDPISGHVSLYWYRQALGQGPEFLTYFNYEAQQDKSGLPNDRFSAERPEGSISTLTIQRTEQRDSAMYRCASSLAGGSEQYFGPGTRLTVT.

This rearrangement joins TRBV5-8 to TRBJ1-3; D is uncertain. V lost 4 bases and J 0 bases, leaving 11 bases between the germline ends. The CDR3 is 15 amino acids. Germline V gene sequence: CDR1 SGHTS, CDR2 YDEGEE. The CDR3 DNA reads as TGTGCCAGCAGCCGTAAAACTTTCTCTGGAAACACCATATATTTT. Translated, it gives CASSRKTFSGNTIYF.

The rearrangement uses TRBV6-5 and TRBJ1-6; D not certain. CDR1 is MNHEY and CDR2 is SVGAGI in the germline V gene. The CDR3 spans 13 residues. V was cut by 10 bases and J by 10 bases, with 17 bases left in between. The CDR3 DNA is TGTGCCATCCAACCCGCCCCGGGGTCACCCCTCCACTTT. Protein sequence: CAIQPAPGSPLHF.

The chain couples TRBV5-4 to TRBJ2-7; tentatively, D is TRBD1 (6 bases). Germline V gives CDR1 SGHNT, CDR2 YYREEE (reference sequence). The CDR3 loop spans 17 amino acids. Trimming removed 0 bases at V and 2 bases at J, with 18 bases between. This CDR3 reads CASSLERLDSGTYEQYF. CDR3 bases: TGTGCCAGCAGCTTGGAACGTCTGGACAGCGGTACCTACGAGCAGTACTTC.